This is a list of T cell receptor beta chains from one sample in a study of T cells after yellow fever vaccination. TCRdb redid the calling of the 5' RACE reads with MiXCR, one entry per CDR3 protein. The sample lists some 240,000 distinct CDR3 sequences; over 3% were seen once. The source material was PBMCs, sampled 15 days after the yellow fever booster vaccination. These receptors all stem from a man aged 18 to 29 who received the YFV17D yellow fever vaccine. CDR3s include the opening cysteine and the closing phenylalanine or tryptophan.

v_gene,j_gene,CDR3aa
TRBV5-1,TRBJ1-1,CASSSGRAEAFF
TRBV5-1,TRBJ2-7,CASSPDRGYPLEQYF
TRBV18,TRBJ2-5,CASSPPDVRETQYF
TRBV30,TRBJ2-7,CAWSPNPGQEQYF
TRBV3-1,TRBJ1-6,CASSHDWDRALHF
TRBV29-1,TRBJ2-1,CSVEWSSGGPGNEQFF
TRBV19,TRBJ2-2,CASSAQNTGELFF
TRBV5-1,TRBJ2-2,CASAQETNTGELFF
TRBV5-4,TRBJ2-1,CASSSAGTAHNEQFF
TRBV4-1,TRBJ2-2,CASSQEGRNTGELFF
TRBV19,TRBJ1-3,CASSRGTVGNTIYF
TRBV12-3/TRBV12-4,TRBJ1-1,CASSRSLDGEAFF
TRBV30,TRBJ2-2,CAWSRTSRTYANTGELFF
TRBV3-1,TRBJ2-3,CASSQGLDLYTQYF
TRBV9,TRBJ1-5,CASSRTSNQPQHF
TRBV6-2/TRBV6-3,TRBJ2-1,CASSKTGGHRDEQFF
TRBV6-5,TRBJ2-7,CASSLFGAGNYEQYF
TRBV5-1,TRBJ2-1,CASSTGTDREPSSYNEQFF
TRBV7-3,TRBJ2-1,CASKSGGARDEQFF
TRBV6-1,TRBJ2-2,CASSAWAGELFF
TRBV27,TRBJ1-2,CASSLSPGLHYGYTF
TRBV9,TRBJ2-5,CASSVAVFTETQYF
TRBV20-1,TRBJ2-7,CSARSRTGLPEQYF
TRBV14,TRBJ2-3,CASSQAEDTQYF
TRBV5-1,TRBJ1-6,CASSLDRAHNSPLHF
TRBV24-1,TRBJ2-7,CATSDRHRTQNRDGIYEQYF
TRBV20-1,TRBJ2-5,CSARVPSGEETQYF
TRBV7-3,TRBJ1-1,CASSSGVGVYTEAFF
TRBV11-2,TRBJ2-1,CASSPRVAAYNEQFF
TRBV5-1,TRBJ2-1,CASSTLAGGRDEQFF
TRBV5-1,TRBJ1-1,CASRLNGGNTEAFF
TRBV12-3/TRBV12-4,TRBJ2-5,CASSPRRGGVSQETQYF
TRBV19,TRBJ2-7,CASSAQDSAGVNEQYF
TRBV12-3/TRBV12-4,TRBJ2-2,CATGTGTGELFF